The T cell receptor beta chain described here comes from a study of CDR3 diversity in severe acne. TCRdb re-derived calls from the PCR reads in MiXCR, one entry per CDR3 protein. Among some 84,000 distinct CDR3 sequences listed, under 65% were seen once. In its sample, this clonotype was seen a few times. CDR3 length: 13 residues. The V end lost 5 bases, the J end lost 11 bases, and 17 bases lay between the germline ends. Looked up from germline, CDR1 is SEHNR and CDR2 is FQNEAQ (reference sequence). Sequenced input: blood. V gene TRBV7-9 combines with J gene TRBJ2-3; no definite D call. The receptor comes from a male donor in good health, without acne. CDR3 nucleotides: TGTGCCAGCAGCCCCGTCCTTCTCTCGGAGCAGTATTTT. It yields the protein CASSPVLLSEQYF.